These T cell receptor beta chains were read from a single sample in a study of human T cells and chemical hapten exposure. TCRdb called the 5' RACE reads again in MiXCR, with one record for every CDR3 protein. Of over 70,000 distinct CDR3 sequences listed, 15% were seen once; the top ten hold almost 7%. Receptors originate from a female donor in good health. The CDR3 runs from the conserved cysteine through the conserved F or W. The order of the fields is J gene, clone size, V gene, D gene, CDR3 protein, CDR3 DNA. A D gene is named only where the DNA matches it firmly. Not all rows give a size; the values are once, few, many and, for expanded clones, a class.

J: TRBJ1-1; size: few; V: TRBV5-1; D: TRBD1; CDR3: CASSLSPSHRGPDLGFF; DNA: TGCGCCAGCAGCTTGTCACCCTCTCACAGGGGACCTGACCTTGGTTTCTTT
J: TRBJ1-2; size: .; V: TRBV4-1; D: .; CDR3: CASSQEVGPRPFGYTF; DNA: TGCGCCAGCAGCCAAGAAGTAGGCCCGCGACCCTTCGGCTACACCTTC
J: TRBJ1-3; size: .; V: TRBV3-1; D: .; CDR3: CASSQGRGLTGNTIYF; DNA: TGTGCCAGCAGCCAAGGGCGGGGATTGACTGGAAACACCATATATTTT
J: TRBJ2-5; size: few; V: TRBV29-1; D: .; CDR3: CSVVMDQETQYF; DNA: TGCAGCGTTGTTATGGACCAAGAGACCCAGTACTTC
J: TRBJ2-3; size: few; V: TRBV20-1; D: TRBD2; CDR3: CSAPGTSITDTQYF; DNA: TGCAGTGCTCCGGGGACTAGCATCACAGATACGCAGTATTTT
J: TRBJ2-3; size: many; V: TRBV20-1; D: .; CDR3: CSARGGGGGTDTQYF; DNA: TGCAGTGCTAGAGGTGGAGGTGGGGGAACAGATACGCAGTATTTT
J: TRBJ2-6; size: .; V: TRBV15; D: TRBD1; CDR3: CATSRDRVAGANVLTF; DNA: TGTGCCACCAGCAGGGACAGGGTAGCTGGGGCCAACGTCCTGACTTTC
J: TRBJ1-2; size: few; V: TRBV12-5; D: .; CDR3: CASGQGKQGGYTF; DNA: TGTGCTAGTGGACAGGGTAAACAGGGTGGCTACACCTTC
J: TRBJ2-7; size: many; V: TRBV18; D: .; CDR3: CASSPLQGQATYEQYF; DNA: TGTGCCAGCTCACCACTGCAGGGGCAGGCTACCTACGAGCAGTACTTC
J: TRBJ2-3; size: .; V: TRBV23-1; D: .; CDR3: CASSQPTDPGGFRSTDTQYF; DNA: TGCGCCAGCAGTCAGCCCACGGACCCCGGTGGTTTCCGTAGCACAGATACGCAGTATTTT
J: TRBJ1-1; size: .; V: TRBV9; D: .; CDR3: CASSAPRGRKNTEAFF; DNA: TGTGCCAGCAGCGCCCCGCGTGGGAGGAAGAACACTGAAGCTTTCTTT
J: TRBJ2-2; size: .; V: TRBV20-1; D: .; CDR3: CSARGDGNKWGELFF; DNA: TGCAGTGCTAGAGGGGACGGGAATAAGTGGGGGGAGCTGTTTTTT
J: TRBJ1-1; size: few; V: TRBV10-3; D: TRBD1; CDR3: CAIGEQGTSSTEAFF; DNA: TGTGCCATCGGGGAACAGGGGACCTCGAGTACTGAAGCTTTCTTT
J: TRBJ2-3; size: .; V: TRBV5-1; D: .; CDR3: CASSFLTDTQYF; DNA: TGCGCCAGCAGCTTTCTCACAGATACGCAGTATTTT
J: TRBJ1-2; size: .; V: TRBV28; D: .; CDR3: CASSLSQGSYGYTF; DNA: TGTGCCAGCAGTTTGTCTCAGGGGAGCTATGGCTACACCTTC
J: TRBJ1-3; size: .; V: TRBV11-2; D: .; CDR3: CASSIEPGNTIYF; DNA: TGTGCCAGCAGCATTGAGCCCGGAAACACCATATATTTT
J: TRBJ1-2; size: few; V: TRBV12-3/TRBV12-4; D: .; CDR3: CASSPPSPSYGYTF; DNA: TGTGCCAGCAGCCCCCCCTCCCCCTCGTATGGCTACACCTTC
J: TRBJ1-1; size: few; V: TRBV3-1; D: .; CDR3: CASRQYDRNTEAFF; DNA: TGTGCCAGCAGGCAATATGACAGGAACACTGAAGCTTTCTTT
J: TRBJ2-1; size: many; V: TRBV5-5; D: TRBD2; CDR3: CASSRLAGGSFSYNEQFF; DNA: TGTGCCAGCAGCCGACTAGCGGGGGGATCTTTCTCCTACAATGAGCAGTTCTTC
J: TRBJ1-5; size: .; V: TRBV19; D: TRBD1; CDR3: CASSPWDRGRDQPQHF; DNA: TGTGCCAGTAGTCCCTGGGACAGGGGGCGCGATCAGCCCCAGCATTTT
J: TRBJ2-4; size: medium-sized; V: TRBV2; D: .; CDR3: CASGGNIQYF; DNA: TGTGCCAGCGGGGGGAACATTCAGTACTTC
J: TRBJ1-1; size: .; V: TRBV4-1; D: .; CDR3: CASSQQGGKRGPAFF; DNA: TGCGCCAGCAGCCAACAAGGGGGGAAGAGAGGCCCAGCTTTCTTT
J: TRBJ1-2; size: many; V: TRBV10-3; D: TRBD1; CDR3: CAISGDRALSNYGYTF; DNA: TGTGCCATCAGTGGGGACAGGGCCCTTTCTAACTATGGCTACACCTTC
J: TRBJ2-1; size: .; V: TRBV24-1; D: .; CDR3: CATSDPDATGNNEQFF; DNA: TGTGCCACCAGTGATCCTGACGCCACCGGCAACAATGAGCAGTTCTTC
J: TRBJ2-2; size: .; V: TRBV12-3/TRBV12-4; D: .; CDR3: CASRPGGGNIDTGELFF; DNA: TGTGCCAGCAGGCCCGGGGGCGGCAACATCGACACCGGGGAGCTGTTTTTT
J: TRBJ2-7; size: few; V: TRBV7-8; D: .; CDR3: CASSTTQPGEYEQYF; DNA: TGTGCCAGCAGCACCACACAGCCGGGGGAATACGAGCAGTACTTC
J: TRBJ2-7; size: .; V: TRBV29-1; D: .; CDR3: CSVEIGNYEQYF; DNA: TGCAGCGTTGAGATAGGGAACTACGAGCAGTACTTC
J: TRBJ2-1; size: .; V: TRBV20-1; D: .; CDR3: CSARDLVGDYNEQFF; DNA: TGCAGTGCTAGAGATCTTGTTGGGGACTACAATGAGCAGTTCTTC
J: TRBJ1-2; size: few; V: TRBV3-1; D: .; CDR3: CASSGQGTGYGYTF; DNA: TGTGCCAGCAGCGGCCAGGGAACTGGCTATGGCTACACCTTC
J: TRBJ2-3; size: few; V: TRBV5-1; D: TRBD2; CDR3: CASSSGTSGRVGTDTQYF; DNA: TGCGCCAGCAGTTCCGGGACTAGCGGGAGAGTTGGGACAGATACGCAGTATTTT
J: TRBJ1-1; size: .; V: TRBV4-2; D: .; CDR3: CASSQERVTEAFF; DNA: TGTGCCAGCAGCCAAGAAAGGGTCACTGAAGCTTTCTTT
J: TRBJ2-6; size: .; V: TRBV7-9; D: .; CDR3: CASSGDSGANVLTF; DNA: TGTGCCAGCAGCGGGGACTCTGGGGCCAACGTCCTGACTTTC
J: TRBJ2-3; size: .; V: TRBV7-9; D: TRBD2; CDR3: CASSPGLAGDDTQYF; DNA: TGTGCCAGCAGCCCTGGACTAGCGGGGGATGATACGCAGTATTTT
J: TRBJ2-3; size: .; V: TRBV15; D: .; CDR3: CATSIGISTDTQYF; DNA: TGTGCCACCAGCATCGGTATCTCCACAGATACGCAGTATTTT
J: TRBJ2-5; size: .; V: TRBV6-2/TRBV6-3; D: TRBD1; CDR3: CASSGQGPETQYF; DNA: TGTGCCAGCAGTGGACAGGGACCAGAGACCCAGTACTTC